This T cell receptor beta chain was sequenced during a study of blood T cell repertoires in COVID-19. This CDR3 is built from 14 residues. Trimming stripped 2 bases from V and 1 base from J, with 11 bases between. Looked up from germline, CDR1 is GTSNPN and CDR2 is SVGIG (reference sequence). This clone has more than one count but fewer than ten. Each participant's cohort was designated according to participant-reported clinical history. Sequencing was performed with immunoSEQ multiplex PCR; in TCRdb, only in-frame clones are kept and a portion is missing. The table lists about 310,000 clones, 85% of them singletons, with approximately 1.9% in the top ten.

This clonotype was sampled from a woman between 25 and 40 years old who had been exposed to COVID-19. This chain links TRBV30 with TRBJ1-1; maybe TRBD1 (5 bases). The sample consisted of PBMCs or T cells enriched from blood (not recorded which). The CDR3 region is CAWSHTTGNTEAFF. As DNA, the CDR3 is TGTGCCTGGAGTCATACTACAGGGAACACTGAAGCTTTCTTT.